The text below deals with one TCR beta chain. Its binding antigen is unknown. The sample holds no much larger clone one base away, and base qualities are not on file. TCRbeta sequencing used genomic DNA from CD8+ cells, following the manufacturer's instructions. TCRbeta sequencing used the immunoSEQ assay and was run at a genomics technology centre in Finland. The source study handled its data this way. The clonotype tables produced by the immunoSEQ preprocessing pipeline were converted into VDJtools format, and any non-productive clonotypes were filtered out. Samples with fewer than 10,000 reads were excluded, the remaining samples were subsampled to 10,000 reads, and most of the eight CND-RA samples met this threshold. Shannon-Wiener, Simpson and clonality indices were calculated with the VDJtools CalcDiversityStats function on data subsampled to 10,000 reads. To infer antigen specificity, non-singleton TCRbeta clonotypes were hard-matched against VDJdb, meaning no mismatches were allowed. Clusters with potentially shared antigen targets were formed by grouping CDR3 sequences that differed by one amino acid (Hamming distance 1). Public clonotypes were tested for group enrichment with one-sided Fisher's exact tests after resampling groups to six samples, repeated ten times. Here the immuneACCESS table is served through TCRdb, limited to in-frame sequences with V and J called. Missing clones are a known gap in these copies; in checked studies unresolved V genes cover under half, and the rest lacks a known reason. V and J calls and clone size are copied from that table; D and trimming were computed from the DNA. This sample lists 10,000 to 15,000 clones; 75% to 90% were detected once. The ten largest clones take up under 35% of the sample.

This sample is drawn from a study of CD8 T cells in seronegative destructive rheumatoid arthritis (dated by TCRdb to about 2020). For the wider study: At the time of sampling, biological drugs were being given to seven out of the eight CND-RA patients. The seropositive RA, seronegative RA and healthy control comparison cohorts were obtained from an earlier published TCRbeta dataset rather than being newly sequenced. The study compared peripheral CD8+ TCRbeta repertoires from patients with CCP-negative destructive rheumatoid arthritis (CND-RA) against repertoires from newly diagnosed seropositive RA, seronegative RA and healthy controls. Paper-wide results and their limitations: More CMV-reactive and fewer influenza A-reactive CD8+ TCRbeta sequences were observed in CND-RA repertoires than in controls and other RA subtypes. Across the roughly 120,000 clonotypes tested, no public clonotype enrichment survived Benjamini-Hochberg correction. The small size of the CND-RA cohort was acknowledged as a limitation of the study. The authors read the apparently distinct set of enriched public clonotypes carried by CND-RA patients as support for a separate disease subset. After adjustment for age, less diverse and more clonal CD8+ TCRbeta repertoires appeared to be present in CND-RA patients than in other RA subtypes. In the absence of diagnostic samples, TCR repertoire differences may be partly attributable to poor disease control over the years rather than being present at onset.

The CND-RA patients tested negative on the clinical CCP2 antibody test, and joint destruction in these patients kept progressing despite active therapy. Every CND-RA patient had failed conventional anti-rheumatic therapy and showed typical joint destruction in the wrists and ankles. Sampling of CND-RA patients was performed not at diagnosis but after long disease histories, which spanned decades in several cases. About 47 millilitres of EDTA-anticoagulated peripheral blood were collected from each patient. Ficoll-Paque PLUS density gradient separation was used to isolate peripheral blood mononuclear cells. CD8+ cells were isolated from fresh or cryopreserved PBMCs by AutoMACS magnetic bead positive selection, with purity checked by flow cytometry. Genomic DNA was extracted using Nucleospin Tissue or Tissue XS kits and then quantified on a Qubit 2.0 fluorometer. The junction carries 11 bases between V and J, which are trimmed by 0 bases and 12 bases respectively. Inclusive of the bounding cysteine and phenylalanine, the CDR3 is 12 residues long. Just the 36-base CDR3 DNA is kept, in frame starting at base 1. The CDR1 and CDR2 encoded by the germline V gene are MGHRA and YSYEKL.

The TCR sequence derives from a woman between 25 and 49 years old with seronegative destructive rheumatoid arthritis. Here the chain combines TRBV4-1 and TRBJ1-1; possibly the D gene is TRBD1, per 5 matching bases. The material sequenced was CD8+ T cells from blood. The DNA sequence is as follows: TGCGCCAGCAGCCAAGATGGGGGGTCGACTTTCTTT. Its amino acids are CASSQDGGSTFF.